A selection of T cell receptor beta chains follows, all from one sample in a study of shared clonotypes between healthy human individuals. The protocol was immunoSEQ multiplex PCR, while the TCRdb copy is restricted to in-frame clones and leaves out a portion. The sample records roughly 700,000 clones, around 67% being singletons. Material: memory CD4+ T cells sorted from blood. The source is a woman in her thirties in good health. The CDR3 runs from the conserved cysteine through the conserved F or W. A D gene is named only where the DNA matches it firmly. Expanded clones get a size class; other rows say once, few or many, or leave the size out.

d_call: NA
clone_size: once
j_call: TRBJ1-4
v_call: TRBV28
cdr3_aa: CASSLATTNEKLFF
cdr3_nt: TGTGCCAGCAGTTTAGCCACAACTAATGAAAAACTGTTTTTT

d_call: TRBD1
clone_size: NA
j_call: TRBJ2-1
v_call: TRBV19
cdr3_aa: CASSAGTGGNNEQFF
cdr3_nt: TGTGCCAGTAGTGCCGGGACAGGGGGCAACAATGAGCAGTTCTTC

d_call: TRBD1
clone_size: many
j_call: TRBJ1-5
v_call: TRBV19
cdr3_aa: CASKEWGQDSQPQHF
cdr3_nt: TGTGCCAGTAAGGAATGGGGACAGGACTCCCAGCCCCAGCATTTT

d_call: NA
clone_size: NA
j_call: TRBJ1-2
v_call: TRBV30
cdr3_aa: CAWSVFGAPYGYTF
cdr3_nt: TGTGCCTGGAGTGTGTTTGGGGCACCATATGGCTACACCTTC

d_call: NA
clone_size: NA
j_call: TRBJ1-1
v_call: TRBV28
cdr3_aa: CASSLTAGFKRNTEAFF
cdr3_nt: TGTGCCAGCAGTTTAACAGCAGGGTTCAAACGTAACACTGAAGCTTTCTTT

d_call: NA
clone_size: few
j_call: TRBJ2-2
v_call: TRBV5-1
cdr3_aa: CASSPGTENTGELFF
cdr3_nt: TGCGCCAGCAGCCCGGGGACTGAGAACACCGGGGAGCTGTTTTTT

d_call: TRBD2
clone_size: NA
j_call: TRBJ2-6
v_call: TRBV11-2
cdr3_aa: CASGVVLTF
cdr3_nt: TGTGCGAGCGGGGTTGTCCTGACTTTC

d_call: NA
clone_size: once
j_call: TRBJ1-2
v_call: TRBV11-2
cdr3_aa: CASSYPGTTGGYTF
cdr3_nt: TGTGCCAGCAGCTACCCCGGGACAACGGGGGGCTACACCTTC

d_call: NA
clone_size: NA
j_call: TRBJ1-3
v_call: TRBV15
cdr3_aa: CATSRDENGNTIYF
cdr3_nt: TGTGCCACCAGCAGAGATGAGAACGGAAACACCATATATTTT

d_call: NA
clone_size: NA
j_call: TRBJ2-5
v_call: TRBV5-4
cdr3_aa: CASSLVAEETQYF
cdr3_nt: TGTGCCAGCAGCTTGGTAGCAGAAGAGACCCAGTACTTC

d_call: NA
clone_size: NA
j_call: TRBJ1-2
v_call: TRBV27
cdr3_aa: CASSSSGLGYTF
cdr3_nt: TGTGCCAGCAGTTCCTCAGGGTTAGGCTACACCTTC

d_call: TRBD2
clone_size: NA
j_call: TRBJ2-1
v_call: TRBV11-2
cdr3_aa: CASSPRQGPGLALREFF
cdr3_nt: TGTGCCAGCAGCCCCCGGCAGGGACCGGGACTAGCGTTAAGGGAGTTCTTC

d_call: NA
clone_size: NA
j_call: TRBJ2-1
v_call: TRBV7-8
cdr3_aa: CASSLERLAWVNEQFF
cdr3_nt: TGTGCCAGCAGCTTAGAGCGGCTAGCGTGGGTCAATGAGCAGTTCTTC

d_call: TRBD2
clone_size: NA
j_call: TRBJ2-1
v_call: TRBV7-3
cdr3_aa: CASSPTSGSYNEQFF
cdr3_nt: TGTGCCAGCAGCCCAACTAGCGGATCATACAATGAGCAGTTCTTC

d_call: NA
clone_size: once
j_call: TRBJ1-3
v_call: TRBV30
cdr3_aa: CAWSRESGNTIYF
cdr3_nt: TGTGCCTGGAGTCGGGAGTCTGGAAACACCATATATTTT

d_call: TRBD2
clone_size: NA
j_call: TRBJ2-1
v_call: TRBV19
cdr3_aa: CASSIVSVAGGEQQFF
cdr3_nt: TGTGCCAGTAGTATCGTAAGTGTAGCGGGAGGGGAACAGCAGTTCTTC

d_call: TRBD1
clone_size: NA
j_call: TRBJ1-5
v_call: TRBV2
cdr3_aa: CASSEWGQSRGFQHF
cdr3_nt: TGTGCCAGCAGTGAATGGGGACAGTCCAGAGGGTTCCAGCATTTT

d_call: NA
clone_size: few
j_call: TRBJ1-5
v_call: TRBV30
cdr3_aa: CAWSQGRDQPQHF
cdr3_nt: TGTGCCTGGAGCCAGGGAAGGGATCAGCCCCAGCATTTT

d_call: TRBD1
clone_size: few
j_call: TRBJ2-7
v_call: TRBV19
cdr3_aa: CASSSGTGNTWGSGEQYF
cdr3_nt: TGTGCCAGTAGTTCCGGGACAGGGAATACGTGGGGTTCGGGCGAGCAGTACTTC

d_call: NA
clone_size: NA
j_call: TRBJ1-5
v_call: TRBV25-1
cdr3_aa: CASSDLGRDQPQHF
cdr3_nt: TGTGCCAGCAGTGATCTCGGGAGAGATCAGCCCCAGCATTTT

d_call: NA
clone_size: NA
j_call: TRBJ2-3
v_call: TRBV10-1
cdr3_aa: CASSERLEGTDTQYF
cdr3_nt: TGCGCCAGCAGTGAGAGGTTAGAGGGCACAGATACGCAGTATTTT

d_call: TRBD1
clone_size: NA
j_call: TRBJ2-3
v_call: TRBV6-5
cdr3_aa: CASSGRQGLTQYF
cdr3_nt: TGTGCCAGCAGTGGTCGACAGGGCCTTACGCAGTATTTT

d_call: NA
clone_size: NA
j_call: TRBJ2-5
v_call: TRBV10-3
cdr3_aa: CAIKMGHSVGETQYF
cdr3_nt: TGTGCCATCAAAATGGGACATTCGGTTGGAGAGACCCAGTACTTC

d_call: TRBD1
clone_size: few
j_call: TRBJ2-3
v_call: TRBV7-2
cdr3_aa: CASSLGGQGAGDTQYF
cdr3_nt: TGTGCCAGCAGCTTAGGTGGACAGGGGGCGGGAGATACGCAGTATTTT

d_call: TRBD1
clone_size: NA
j_call: TRBJ2-3
v_call: TRBV28
cdr3_aa: CASSSGQNTDTQYF
cdr3_nt: TGTGCCAGCAGTTCGGGACAGAACACAGATACGCAGTATTTT

d_call: NA
clone_size: NA
j_call: TRBJ1-5
v_call: TRBV5-1
cdr3_aa: CASSLDGNQPQHF
cdr3_nt: TGCGCCAGCAGCTTAGACGGCAATCAGCCCCAGCATTTT

d_call: TRBD1
clone_size: NA
j_call: TRBJ1-5
v_call: TRBV7-9
cdr3_aa: CASSHRDRDRPQHF
cdr3_nt: TGTGCCAGCAGCCACCGGGACAGGGATCGGCCCCAGCATTTT

d_call: NA
clone_size: NA
j_call: TRBJ1-2
v_call: TRBV30
cdr3_aa: CAWSVSGAGYTF
cdr3_nt: TGTGCCTGGAGTGTCTCAGGGGCTGGCTACACCTTC

d_call: TRBD1
clone_size: NA
j_call: TRBJ2-2
v_call: TRBV19
cdr3_aa: CASSGWGTGNTGELFF
cdr3_nt: TGTGCCAGTAGTGGGTGGGGGACAGGGAACACCGGGGAGCTGTTTTTT

d_call: NA
clone_size: few
j_call: TRBJ2-1
v_call: TRBV18
cdr3_aa: CASSPPGVSSYNEQFF
cdr3_nt: TGTGCCAGCTCACCACCAGGTGTAAGCTCCTACAATGAGCAGTTCTTC

d_call: TRBD2
clone_size: few
j_call: TRBJ2-5
v_call: TRBV5-1
cdr3_aa: CASSSAGGYETQYF
cdr3_nt: TGCGCCAGCAGTTCCGCGGGAGGTTATGAGACCCAGTACTTC

d_call: NA
clone_size: NA
j_call: TRBJ2-2
v_call: TRBV28
cdr3_aa: CASSYLLGELFF
cdr3_nt: TGTGCCAGCAGCTATCTTCTAGGGGAGCTGTTTTTT

d_call: NA
clone_size: NA
j_call: TRBJ1-1
v_call: TRBV6-6
cdr3_aa: CASSPQEGPEAFF
cdr3_nt: TGTGCCAGCAGCCCTCAGGAGGGCCCTGAAGCTTTCTTT

d_call: NA
clone_size: NA
j_call: TRBJ2-7
v_call: TRBV2
cdr3_aa: CASSVDISYEQYF
cdr3_nt: TGTGCCAGCAGTGTGGATATTTCCTACGAGCAGTACTTC

d_call: NA
clone_size: few
j_call: TRBJ1-2
v_call: TRBV28
cdr3_aa: CASSLQTYYGYTF
cdr3_nt: TGTGCCAGCAGTTTACAGACATACTATGGCTACACCTTC

d_call: TRBD2
clone_size: NA
j_call: TRBJ2-1
v_call: TRBV5-1
cdr3_aa: CASSLGLGGEQFF
cdr3_nt: TGCGCCAGCAGCTTAGGACTAGGCGGTGAGCAGTTCTTC

d_call: TRBD2
clone_size: NA
j_call: TRBJ2-7
v_call: TRBV11-2
cdr3_aa: CASSPWEGWGYEQYF
cdr3_nt: TGTGCCAGCAGCCCCTGGGAGGGCTGGGGTTACGAGCAGTACTTC

d_call: NA
clone_size: NA
j_call: TRBJ2-7
v_call: TRBV18
cdr3_aa: CASSPRAGKKSEQYF
cdr3_nt: TGTGCCAGCTCACCCAGGGCAGGGAAAAAATCAGAGCAGTACTTC

d_call: NA
clone_size: NA
j_call: TRBJ2-1
v_call: TRBV5-6
cdr3_aa: CASSLFSSEDADYNEQFF
cdr3_nt: TGTGCCAGCAGCTTGTTCTCTAGTGAGGACGCTGACTACAATGAGCAGTTCTTC

d_call: TRBD1
clone_size: once
j_call: TRBJ1-4
v_call: TRBV27
cdr3_aa: CASKSTGAGNEKLFF
cdr3_nt: TGTGCCAGCAAATCCACAGGGGCGGGGAATGAAAAACTGTTTTTT

d_call: NA
clone_size: NA
j_call: TRBJ2-1
v_call: TRBV18
cdr3_aa: CASSVQGSINNEQFF
cdr3_nt: TGTGCCAGCTCAGTACAAGGGAGTATAAACAATGAGCAGTTCTTC

d_call: NA
clone_size: NA
j_call: TRBJ2-5
v_call: TRBV18
cdr3_aa: CASSRGRHQETQYF
cdr3_nt: TGTGCCAGCTCACGGGGACGGCACCAAGAGACCCAGTACTTC

d_call: TRBD2
clone_size: NA
j_call: TRBJ2-7
v_call: TRBV28
cdr3_aa: CASSPSGGPKEQYF
cdr3_nt: TGTGCCAGCAGTCCCTCGGGAGGGCCAAAGGAGCAGTACTTC

d_call: TRBD2
clone_size: NA
j_call: TRBJ2-1
v_call: TRBV7-8
cdr3_aa: CASSGTGLAGSEQFF
cdr3_nt: TGTGCCAGCAGCGGTACGGGACTAGCGGGATCTGAGCAGTTCTTC

d_call: TRBD1
clone_size: NA
j_call: TRBJ1-1
v_call: TRBV10-1
cdr3_aa: CASSAQGSLEAFF
cdr3_nt: TGCGCCAGCAGTGCACAGGGGAGTCTCGAAGCTTTCTTT

d_call: TRBD2
clone_size: NA
j_call: TRBJ2-3
v_call: TRBV10-3
cdr3_aa: CASRPSGRASDTQYF
cdr3_nt: TGTGCCAGCAGACCTAGCGGGAGGGCCTCCGATACGCAGTATTTT

d_call: TRBD1
clone_size: NA
j_call: TRBJ2-7
v_call: TRBV11-2
cdr3_aa: CASRYVGQGLYEQYF
cdr3_nt: TGTGCCAGCAGATATGTGGGACAGGGCTTATACGAGCAGTACTTC

d_call: NA
clone_size: NA
j_call: TRBJ2-7
v_call: TRBV28
cdr3_aa: CASSLRGEQYF
cdr3_nt: TGTGCCAGCAGTCTTAGAGGCGAGCAGTACTTC

d_call: NA
clone_size: NA
j_call: TRBJ2-5
v_call: TRBV5-1
cdr3_aa: CASRLNPGNQETQYF
cdr3_nt: TGCGCCAGCCGACTGAACCCCGGGAACCAAGAGACCCAGTACTTC

d_call: TRBD1
clone_size: NA
j_call: TRBJ2-5
v_call: TRBV2
cdr3_aa: CASSYRGETQYF
cdr3_nt: TGTGCCAGCAGTTACAGGGGGGAGACCCAGTACTTC

d_call: NA
clone_size: few
j_call: TRBJ1-1
v_call: TRBV7-8
cdr3_aa: CASSSLGVGEAFF
cdr3_nt: TGTGCCAGCAGCTCGCTTGGGGTGGGTGAAGCTTTCTTT

d_call: NA
clone_size: NA
j_call: TRBJ2-7
v_call: TRBV27
cdr3_aa: CASSLTRADPEQYF
cdr3_nt: TGTGCCAGCAGTTTAACCAGGGCCGACCCCGAGCAGTACTTC

d_call: NA
clone_size: NA
j_call: TRBJ2-1
v_call: TRBV10-2
cdr3_aa: CASKRTAYNEQFF
cdr3_nt: TGCGCCAGCAAACGGACAGCCTACAATGAGCAGTTCTTC

d_call: NA
clone_size: once
j_call: TRBJ1-2
v_call: TRBV7-9
cdr3_aa: CASSAWTGVGSMGYTF
cdr3_nt: TGTGCCAGCAGCGCATGGACCGGAGTGGGCTCGATGGGCTACACCTTC

d_call: TRBD2
clone_size: NA
j_call: TRBJ2-7
v_call: TRBV18
cdr3_aa: CASSPGLAYEQYF
cdr3_nt: TGTGCCAGCTCACCTGGACTAGCGTACGAGCAGTACTTC

d_call: TRBD1
clone_size: NA
j_call: TRBJ2-3
v_call: TRBV6-1
cdr3_aa: CASSKDRGSTDTQYF
cdr3_nt: TGTGCCAGCAGTAAGGACAGGGGTAGCACAGATACGCAGTATTTT

d_call: TRBD1
clone_size: NA
j_call: TRBJ2-2
v_call: TRBV28
cdr3_aa: CASSGAADRGTGELFF
cdr3_nt: TGTGCCAGCAGCGGAGCGGCAGACAGGGGCACCGGGGAGCTGTTTTTT

d_call: NA
clone_size: NA
j_call: TRBJ1-5
v_call: TRBV4-1
cdr3_aa: CASSQEWTSNQPQHF
cdr3_nt: TGCGCCAGCAGCCAAGAGTGGACTAGCAATCAGCCCCAGCATTTT

d_call: TRBD1
clone_size: NA
j_call: TRBJ2-3
v_call: TRBV5-4
cdr3_aa: CASSPGGPATTSTDTQYF
cdr3_nt: TGTGCCAGCAGCCCAGGGGGCCCCGCCACCACTAGCACAGATACGCAGTATTTT

d_call: NA
clone_size: NA
j_call: TRBJ2-3
v_call: TRBV7-2
cdr3_aa: CASSTDGSMRSTQYF
cdr3_nt: TGTGCCAGCAGCACCGACGGGAGTATGCGAAGTACGCAGTATTTT